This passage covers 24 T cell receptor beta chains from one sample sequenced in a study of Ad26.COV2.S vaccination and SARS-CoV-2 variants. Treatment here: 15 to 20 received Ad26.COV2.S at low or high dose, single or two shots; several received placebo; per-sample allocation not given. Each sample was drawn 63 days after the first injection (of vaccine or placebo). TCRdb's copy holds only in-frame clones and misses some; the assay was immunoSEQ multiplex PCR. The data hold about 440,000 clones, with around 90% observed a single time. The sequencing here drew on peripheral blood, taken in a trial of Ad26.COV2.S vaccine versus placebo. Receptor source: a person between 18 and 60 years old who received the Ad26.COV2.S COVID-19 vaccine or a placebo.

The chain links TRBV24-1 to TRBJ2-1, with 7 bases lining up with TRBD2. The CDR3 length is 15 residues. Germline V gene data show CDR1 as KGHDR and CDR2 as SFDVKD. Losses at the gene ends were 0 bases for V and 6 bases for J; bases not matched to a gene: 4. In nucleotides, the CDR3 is TGTGCCACCAGTGATTTGAGGGAGGGACGCAATGAGCAGTTCTTC. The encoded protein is CATSDLREGRNEQFF.

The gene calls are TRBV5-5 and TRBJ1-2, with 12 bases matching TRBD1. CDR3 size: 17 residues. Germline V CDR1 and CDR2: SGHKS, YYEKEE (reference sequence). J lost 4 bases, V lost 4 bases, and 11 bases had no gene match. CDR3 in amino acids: CASSPTEGTGGGYGYTF. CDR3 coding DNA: TGTGCCAGCAGCCCGACCGAGGGGACAGGGGGCGGCTATGGCTACACCTTC.

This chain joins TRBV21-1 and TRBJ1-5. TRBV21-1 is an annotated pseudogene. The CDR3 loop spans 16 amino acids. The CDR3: CASSKATDYSNQPQHF. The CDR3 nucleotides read TGTGCCAGCAGCAAAGCTACGGATTATAGCAATCAGCCCCAGCATTTT.

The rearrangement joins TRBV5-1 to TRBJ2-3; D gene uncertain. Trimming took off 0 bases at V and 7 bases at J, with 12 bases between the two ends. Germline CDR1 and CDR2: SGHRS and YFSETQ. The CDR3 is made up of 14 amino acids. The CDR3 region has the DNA TGCGCCAGCAGCTTGGGAGTTTACCGGAATACGCAGTATTTT. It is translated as CASSLGVYRNTQYF.

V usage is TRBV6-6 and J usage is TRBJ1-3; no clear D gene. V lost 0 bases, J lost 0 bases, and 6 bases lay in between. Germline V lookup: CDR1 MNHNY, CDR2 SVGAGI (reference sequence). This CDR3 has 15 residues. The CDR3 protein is CASSYSSDSGNTIYF. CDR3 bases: TGTGCCAGCAGTTACTCTTCCGACTCTGGAAACACCATATATTTT.

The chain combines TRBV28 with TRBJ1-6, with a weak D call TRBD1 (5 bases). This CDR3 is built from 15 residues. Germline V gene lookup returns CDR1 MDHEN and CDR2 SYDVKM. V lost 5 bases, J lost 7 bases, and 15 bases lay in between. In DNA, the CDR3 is TGTGCCAGCAGTCCTTTGGGACCCCTGAATTCACCCCTCCACTTT. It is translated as CASSPLGPLNSPLHF.

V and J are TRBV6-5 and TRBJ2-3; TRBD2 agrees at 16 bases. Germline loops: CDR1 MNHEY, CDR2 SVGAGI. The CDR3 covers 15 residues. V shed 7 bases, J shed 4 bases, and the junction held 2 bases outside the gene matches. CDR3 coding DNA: TGTGCCAGCACGGGGACTAGCGGGAGGGCAGATACGCAGTATTTT. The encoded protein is CASTGTSGRADTQYF.

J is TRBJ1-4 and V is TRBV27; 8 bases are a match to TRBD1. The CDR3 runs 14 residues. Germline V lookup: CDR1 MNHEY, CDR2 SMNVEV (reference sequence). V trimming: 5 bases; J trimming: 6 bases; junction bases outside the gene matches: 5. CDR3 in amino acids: CASSLTGVHEKLFF. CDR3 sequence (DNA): TGTGCCAGCAGTCTGACAGGGGTTCATGAAAAACTGTTTTTT.

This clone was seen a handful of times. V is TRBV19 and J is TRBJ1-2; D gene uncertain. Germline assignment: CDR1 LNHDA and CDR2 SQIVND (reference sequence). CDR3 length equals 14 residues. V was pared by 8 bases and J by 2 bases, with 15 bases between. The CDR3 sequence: CASHHPGGNYGYTF. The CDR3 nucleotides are TGTGCCAGTCATCATCCTGGAGGGAACTATGGCTACACCTTC.

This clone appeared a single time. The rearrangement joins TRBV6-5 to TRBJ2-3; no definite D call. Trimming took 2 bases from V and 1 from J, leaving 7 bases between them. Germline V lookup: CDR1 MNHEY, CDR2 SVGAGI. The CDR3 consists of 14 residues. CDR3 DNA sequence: TGTGCCAGCAGTTACGATCTTGGCACAGATACGCAGTATTTT. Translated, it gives CASSYDLGTDTQYF.

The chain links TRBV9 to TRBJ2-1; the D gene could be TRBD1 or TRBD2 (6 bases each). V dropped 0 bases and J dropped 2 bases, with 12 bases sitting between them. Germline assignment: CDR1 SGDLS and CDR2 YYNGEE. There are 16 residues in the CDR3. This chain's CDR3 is CASSVAGGTTYNEQFF. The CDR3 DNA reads TGTGCCAGCAGCGTAGCGGGCGGGACAACCTACAATGAGCAGTTCTTC.

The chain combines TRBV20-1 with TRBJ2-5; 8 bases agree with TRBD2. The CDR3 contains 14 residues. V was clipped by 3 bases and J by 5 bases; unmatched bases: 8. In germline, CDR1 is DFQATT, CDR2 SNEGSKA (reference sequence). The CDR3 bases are TGCAGTGCTAGTGGGGCGGGAGGTAGGGAGACCCAGTACTTC. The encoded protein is CSASGAGGRETQYF.

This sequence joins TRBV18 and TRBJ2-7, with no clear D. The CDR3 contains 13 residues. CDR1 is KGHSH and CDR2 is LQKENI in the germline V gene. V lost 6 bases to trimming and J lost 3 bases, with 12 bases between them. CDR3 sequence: CASSTSNSYEQYF. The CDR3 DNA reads TGTGCCAGCTCCACGTCCAATAGCTACGAGCAGTACTTC. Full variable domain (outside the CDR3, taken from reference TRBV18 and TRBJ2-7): NAGVMQNPRHLVRRRGQEARLRCSPMKGHSHVYWYRQLPEEGLKFMVYLQKENIIDESGMPKERFSAEFPKEGPSILRIQQVVRGDSAAYFCASSTSNSYEQYFGPGTRLTVT.

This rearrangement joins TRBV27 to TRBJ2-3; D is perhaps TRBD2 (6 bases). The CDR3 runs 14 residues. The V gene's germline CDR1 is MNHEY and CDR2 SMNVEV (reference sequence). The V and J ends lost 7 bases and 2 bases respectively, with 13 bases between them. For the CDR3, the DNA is TGTGCCAGCAAAGCGGGCCTCACCACAGATACGCAGTATTTT. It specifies CASKAGLTTDTQYF.

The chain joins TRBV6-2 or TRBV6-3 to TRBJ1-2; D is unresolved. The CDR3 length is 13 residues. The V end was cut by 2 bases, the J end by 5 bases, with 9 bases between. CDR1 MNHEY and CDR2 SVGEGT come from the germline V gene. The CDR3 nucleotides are TGTGCCAGCAGTTACGGGGATGCGTATGGCTACACCTTC. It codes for CASSYGDAYGYTF.

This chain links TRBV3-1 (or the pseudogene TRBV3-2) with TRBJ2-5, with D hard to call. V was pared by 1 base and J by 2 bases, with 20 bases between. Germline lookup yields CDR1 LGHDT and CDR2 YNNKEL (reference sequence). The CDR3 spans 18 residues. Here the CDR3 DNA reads TGTGCCAGCAGCCAAGCAAGCCAACAGAACTTAGTTCAAGAGACCCAGTACTTC. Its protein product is CASSQASQQNLVQETQYF.

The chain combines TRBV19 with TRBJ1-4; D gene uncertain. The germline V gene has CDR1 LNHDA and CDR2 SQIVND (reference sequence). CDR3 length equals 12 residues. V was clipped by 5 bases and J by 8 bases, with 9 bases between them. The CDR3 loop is CASSGSREKLFF. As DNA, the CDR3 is TGTGCCAGTAGTGGGAGTCGGGAAAAACTGTTTTTT.

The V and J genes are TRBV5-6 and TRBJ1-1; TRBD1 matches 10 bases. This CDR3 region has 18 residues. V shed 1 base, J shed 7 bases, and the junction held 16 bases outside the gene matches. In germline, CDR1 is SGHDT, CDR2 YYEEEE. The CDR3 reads CASSLNDRGTGDVGEAFF. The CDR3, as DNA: TGTGCCAGCAGCTTGAATGATCGGGGGACAGGGGATGTTGGTGAAGCTTTCTTT.

As DNA, the CDR3 is TGTGCCAGCAGACCTCGCGGAGGGCGCGAAGAGCAGTACTTC. Protein: CASRPRGGREEQYF. The chain links TRBV28 to TRBJ2-7; weak D call: TRBD2 (6 bases). Germline CDR1 reads MDHEN; CDR2 reads SYDVKM. The CDR3 totals 14 residues. The V and J ends lost 6 bases and 7 bases respectively, with 19 bases between them.

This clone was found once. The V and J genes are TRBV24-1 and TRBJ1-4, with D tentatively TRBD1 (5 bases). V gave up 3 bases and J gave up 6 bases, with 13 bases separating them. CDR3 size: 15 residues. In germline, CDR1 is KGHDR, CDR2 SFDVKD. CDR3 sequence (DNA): TGTGCCACCAGTGATGGAGGGGTATTGGATGAAAAACTGTTTTTT. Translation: CATSDGGVLDEKLFF.

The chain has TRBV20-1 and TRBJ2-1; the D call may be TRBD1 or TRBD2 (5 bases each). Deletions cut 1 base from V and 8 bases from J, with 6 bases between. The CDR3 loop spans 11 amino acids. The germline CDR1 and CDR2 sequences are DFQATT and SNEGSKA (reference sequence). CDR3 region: CSARGGYEQFF. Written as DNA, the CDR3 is TGCAGTGCTAGAGGGGGGTATGAGCAGTTCTTC.

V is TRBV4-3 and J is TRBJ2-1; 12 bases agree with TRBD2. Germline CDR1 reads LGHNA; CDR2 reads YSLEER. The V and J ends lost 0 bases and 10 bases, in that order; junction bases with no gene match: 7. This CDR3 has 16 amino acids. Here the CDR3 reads CASSQDGTSGRYEQFF. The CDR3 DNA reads TGCGCCAGCAGCCAAGATGGAACTAGCGGGAGGTACGAGCAGTTCTTC.

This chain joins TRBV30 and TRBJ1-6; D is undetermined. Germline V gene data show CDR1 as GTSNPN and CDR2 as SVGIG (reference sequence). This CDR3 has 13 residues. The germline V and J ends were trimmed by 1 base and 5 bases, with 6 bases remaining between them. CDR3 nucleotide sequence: TGTGCCTGGAGTGGCCAGAATAATTCACCCCTCCACTTT. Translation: CAWSGQNNSPLHF.

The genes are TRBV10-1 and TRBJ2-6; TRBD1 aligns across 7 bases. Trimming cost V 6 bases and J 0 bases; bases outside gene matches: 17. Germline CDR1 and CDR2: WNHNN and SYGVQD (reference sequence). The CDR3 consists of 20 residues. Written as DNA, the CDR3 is TGCGCCAGCAGGTCCGGGACAGCCCTGACTTTAAGCTCTGGGGCCAACGTCCTGACTTTC. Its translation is CASRSGTALTLSSGANVLTF.